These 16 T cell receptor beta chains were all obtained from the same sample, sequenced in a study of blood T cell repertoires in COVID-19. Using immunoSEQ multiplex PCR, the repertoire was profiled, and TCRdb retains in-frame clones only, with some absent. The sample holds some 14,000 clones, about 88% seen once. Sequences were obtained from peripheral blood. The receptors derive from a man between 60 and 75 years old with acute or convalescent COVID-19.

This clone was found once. The CDR3 coding sequence is TGTGCCAGCAGCTTAGAGGTTAGCATTGACACCGGGGAGCTGTTTTTT. It translates to CASSLEVSIDTGELFF. The chain employs TRBV7-2 and TRBJ2-2; D gene uncertain. CDR1 is SGHTA, CDR2 FQGNSA, per germline. V gave up 1 base and J gave up 3 bases, with 12 bases separating them. The CDR3 runs to 16 residues.

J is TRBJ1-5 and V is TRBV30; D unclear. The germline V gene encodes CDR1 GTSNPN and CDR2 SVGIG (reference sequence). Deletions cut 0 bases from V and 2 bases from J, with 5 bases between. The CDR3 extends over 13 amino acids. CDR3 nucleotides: TGTGCCTGGAGTGTGAGGGGCAATCAGCCCCAGCATTTT. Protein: CAWSVRGNQPQHF.

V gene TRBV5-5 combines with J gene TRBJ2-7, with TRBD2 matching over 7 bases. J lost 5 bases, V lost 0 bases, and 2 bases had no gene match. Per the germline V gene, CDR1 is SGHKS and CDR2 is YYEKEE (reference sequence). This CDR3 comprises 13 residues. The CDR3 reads CASSLAGGNEQYF. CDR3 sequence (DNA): TGTGCCAGCAGCTTGGCGGGAGGAAACGAGCAGTACTTC.

This CDR3 is CASSWGTTGNTIYF. The DNA for the CDR3 is TGTGCCAGCAGTTGGGGGACAACTGGAAACACCATATATTTT. V is TRBV6-5 and J is TRBJ1-3, with D possibly being TRBD1 (6 bases). Per germline, CDR1 MNHEY and CDR2 SVGAGI. With 4 bases removed from V and 2 bases from J, the gap between germline ends came to 9 bases. CDR3 length: 14 residues.

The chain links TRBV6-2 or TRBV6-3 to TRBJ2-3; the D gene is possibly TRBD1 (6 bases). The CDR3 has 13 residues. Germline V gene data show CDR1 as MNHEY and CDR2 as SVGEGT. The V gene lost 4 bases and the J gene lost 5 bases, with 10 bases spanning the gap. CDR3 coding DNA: TGTGCCAGCAGTTTACGAGGGGGAGATACGCAGTATTTT. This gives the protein CASSLRGGDTQYF.

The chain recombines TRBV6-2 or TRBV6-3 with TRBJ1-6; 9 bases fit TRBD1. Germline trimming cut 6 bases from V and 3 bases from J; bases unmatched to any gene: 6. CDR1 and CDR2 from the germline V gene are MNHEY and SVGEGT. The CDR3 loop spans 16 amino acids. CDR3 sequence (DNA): TGTGCCAGCAGCAGACAGGGGGGATTCTATAATTCACCCCTCCACTTT. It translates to CASSRQGGFYNSPLHF.

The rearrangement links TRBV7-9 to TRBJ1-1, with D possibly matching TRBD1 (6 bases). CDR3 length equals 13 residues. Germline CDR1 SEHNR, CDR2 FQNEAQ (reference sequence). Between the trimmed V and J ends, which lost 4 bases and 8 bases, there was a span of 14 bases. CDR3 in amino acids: CASSSNGTPEAFF. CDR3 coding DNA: TGTGCCAGCAGCTCCAACGGGACACCAGAAGCTTTCTTT.

The CDR3 loop reads CAIGRTGDSPLHF. CDR3 bases: TGTGCCATCGGTAGGACAGGGGACTCACCCCTCCACTTT. This chain links TRBV10-3 with TRBJ1-6; 9 nucleotides align to TRBD1. The CDR3 loop spans 13 amino acids. The germline CDR1 and CDR2 sequences are ENHRY and SYGVKD. Germline trimming cut 8 bases from V and 10 bases from J; bases unmatched to any gene: 6.

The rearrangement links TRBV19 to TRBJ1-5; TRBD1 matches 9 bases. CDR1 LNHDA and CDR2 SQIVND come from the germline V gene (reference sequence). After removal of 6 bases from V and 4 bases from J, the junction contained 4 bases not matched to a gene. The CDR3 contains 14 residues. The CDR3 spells CASRTGTGNQPQHF. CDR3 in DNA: TGTGCCAGTAGGACCGGGACAGGGAATCAGCCCCAGCATTTT.

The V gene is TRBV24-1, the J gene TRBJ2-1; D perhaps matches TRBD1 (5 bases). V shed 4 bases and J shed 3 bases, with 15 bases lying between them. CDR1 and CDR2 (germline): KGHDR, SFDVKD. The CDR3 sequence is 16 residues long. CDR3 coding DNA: TGTGCCACCAGTGACCCTGACAGTCGAATCTACAATGAGCAGTTCTTC. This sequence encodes CATSDPDSRIYNEQFF.

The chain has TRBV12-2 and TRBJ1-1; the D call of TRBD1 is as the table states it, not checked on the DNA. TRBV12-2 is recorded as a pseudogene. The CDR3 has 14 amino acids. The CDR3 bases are TGTGCAAGTCGCTTAGCGAGACAGGGGCCTAAAGCTTTCTTT. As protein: CASRLARQGPKAFF.

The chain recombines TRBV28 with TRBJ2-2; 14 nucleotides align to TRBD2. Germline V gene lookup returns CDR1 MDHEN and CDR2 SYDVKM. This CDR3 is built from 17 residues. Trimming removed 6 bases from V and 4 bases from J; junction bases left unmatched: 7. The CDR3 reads CASRSWGTSGGTGELFF. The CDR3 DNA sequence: TGTGCCAGCAGGTCTTGGGGGACTAGCGGGGGCACCGGGGAGCTGTTTTTT.

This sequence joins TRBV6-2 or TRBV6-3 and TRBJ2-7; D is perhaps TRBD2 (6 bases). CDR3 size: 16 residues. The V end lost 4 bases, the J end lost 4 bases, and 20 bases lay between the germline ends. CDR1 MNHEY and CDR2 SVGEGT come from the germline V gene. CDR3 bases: TGTGCCAGCAGTTCCGAACGCACAGGTAGCGGATACGAGCAGTACTTC. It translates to CASSSERTGSGYEQYF.

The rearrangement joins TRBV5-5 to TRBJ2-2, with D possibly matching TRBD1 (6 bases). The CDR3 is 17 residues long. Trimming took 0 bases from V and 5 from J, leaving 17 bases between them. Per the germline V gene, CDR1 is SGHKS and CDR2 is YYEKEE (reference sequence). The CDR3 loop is CASSLDPTQGHTGELFF. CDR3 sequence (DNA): TGTGCCAGCAGCTTGGATCCGACACAGGGCCATACCGGGGAGCTGTTTTTT.

CDR3 sequence reads: CASSHRHGTSGEGEQFF. CDR3 coding DNA: TGCGCCAGCAGCCACCGGCACGGGACTAGTGGGGAGGGTGAGCAGTTCTTC. V usage is TRBV4-3 and J usage is TRBJ2-1, with TRBD2 identical over 8 bases. CDR3 length: 17 amino acids. Germline V gene lookup returns CDR1 LGHNA and CDR2 YSLEER. The V segment lost 3 bases and the J segment 9 bases; nucleotides outside the gene matches: 16.

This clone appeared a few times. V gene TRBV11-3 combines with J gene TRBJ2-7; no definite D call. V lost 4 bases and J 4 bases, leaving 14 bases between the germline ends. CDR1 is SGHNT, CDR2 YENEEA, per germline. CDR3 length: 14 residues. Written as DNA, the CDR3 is TGTGCCAGCAGCTCACGAGGCGATGGGTACGAGCAGTACTTC. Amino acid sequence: CASSSRGDGYEQYF.